Below, 29 T cell receptor beta chains from the same sample are listed, as sequenced in a study of T cells after yellow fever vaccination. TCRdb analysed the 5' RACE reads with MiXCR anew, one entry per CDR3 protein. The sample has some 500,000 distinct CDR3 sequences, roughly 13% seen once. Sequencing was performed on PBMCs, taken on the day of the yellow fever booster vaccination. The origin of the receptors is a man aged 30 to 39 who received the YFV17D yellow fever vaccine.

The rearrangement uses TRBV10-3 and TRBJ2-7; D call uncertain. CDR3 size: 15 residues. Trimming left V 3 bases short and J 6 bases short, with 18 bases between. Germline V gene sequence: CDR1 ENHRY, CDR2 SYGVKD. This CDR3 reads CAISDTGVSASEQYF. The CDR3, as DNA: TGTGCCATCAGTGATACTGGAGTTTCGGCCTCCGAGCAGTACTTC.

The chain combines TRBV15 with TRBJ1-2, with TRBD1 as a possible D gene (5 bases). The CDR3 is made up of 14 amino acids. Germline assignment: CDR1 LNHNV and CDR2 YYDKDF (reference sequence). Trimming cost V 5 bases and J 4 bases, with 14 bases left between them. CDR3 sequence (DNA): TGTGCCACCAGCCCGGACACACGGGGCTATGGCTACACCTTC. Amino acid sequence: CATSPDTRGYGYTF.

This clonotype was observed at least ten times. The chain recombines TRBV4-2 with TRBJ2-1; D is unresolved. The ends were cut back, 0 bases at V and 9 bases at J, with 9 bases in the middle. The V gene's germline CDR1 is LGHNA and CDR2 YNFKEQ. This CDR3 region has 13 residues. Here the CDR3 DNA reads TGTGCCAGCAGCCAAGATACAGAAGGTGAGCAGTTCTTC. It translates to CASSQDTEGEQFF.

This clonotype turned up a few times. The V call is TRBV7-2, the J call TRBJ1-1; a weak D match, TRBD1 (5 bases). Trimming shortened V by 1 base and J by 4 bases, and 13 bases separated the two germline ends. Per germline, CDR1 SGHTA and CDR2 FQGNSA. CDR3 size: 15 residues. The CDR3 DNA reads as TGTGCCAGCAGCTTAGAACAGGATACTCCCACTGAAGCTTTCTTT. This sequence encodes CASSLEQDTPTEAFF.

The rearrangement links TRBV4-3 to TRBJ2-7, with 7 bases that match TRBD2. With 2 bases clipped from V and 4 bases from J, the junction kept 11 bases outside the gene matches. The V gene's germline CDR1 is LGHNA and CDR2 YSLEER. This CDR3 is built from 16 residues. Here the CDR3 DNA reads TGCGCCAGCAGCCAAACTACGGGCCCGGGAGGTTACGAGCAGTACTTC. Its translation is CASSQTTGPGGYEQYF.

V gene TRBV25-1 combines with J gene TRBJ2-5; TRBD2 is a possible D gene (5 bases). The length of the CDR3 is 12 residues. Trimming pared 10 bases from V and 2 bases from J, leaving 11 bases between. Germline V gene lookup returns CDR1 MGHDK and CDR2 SYGVNS. In DNA, the CDR3 is TGTGCCACCCGGGGAAATCAAGAGACCCAGTACTTC. This gives the protein CATRGNQETQYF.

The chain carries TRBV19 and TRBJ2-7; weak D call: TRBD1 (5 bases). V was cut by 3 bases and J by 2 bases, with 14 bases left in between. CDR1 is LNHDA and CDR2 is SQIVND in the germline V gene (reference sequence). The length of the CDR3 is 15 residues. The chain's CDR3 is CASSILGAPTYEQYF. Written as DNA, the CDR3 is TGTGCCAGTAGTATTTTAGGGGCACCTACCTACGAGCAGTACTTC.

The V gene is TRBV28, the J gene TRBJ2-1; D is unresolved. V was clipped by 2 bases and J by 10 bases, with 21 bases between them. The length of the CDR3 is 16 residues. Looked up from germline, CDR1 is MDHEN and CDR2 is SYDVKM. The CDR3 DNA is TGTGCCAGCAGTTTAATGGGCGCCCTCCGCGAGGACGAGCAGTTCTTC. As protein: CASSLMGALREDEQFF.

The rearrangement uses TRBV20-1 and TRBJ2-1, with 7 bases aligning to TRBD2. V gave up 3 bases and J gave up 13 bases; unmatched junction bases: 3. The CDR3 is 10 amino acids. The germline V gene has CDR1 DFQATT and CDR2 SNEGSKA (reference sequence). CDR3 in DNA: TGCAGTGCTAGTGGGGGGGGACAGTTCTTC. This sequence encodes CSASGGGQFF.

The rearrangement uses TRBV20-1 and TRBJ1-2; D perhaps matches TRBD1 (5 bases). V shed 6 bases and J shed 0 bases, with 14 bases lying between them. Germline V gene sequence: CDR1 DFQATT, CDR2 SNEGSKA (reference sequence). The CDR3 totals 14 residues. Here the CDR3 DNA reads TGCAGTGCGTCCCGGGACGGATCTAACTATGGCTACACCTTC. This sequence encodes CSASRDGSNYGYTF.

The chain links TRBV14 to TRBJ2-1; 12 positions agree with TRBD2. CDR3 length equals 16 residues. Trimming took 1 base from V and 9 from J; bases not matched to a gene: 7. Germline CDR1 reads SGHDN; CDR2 reads FVKESK. The CDR3 here is CASSQGLAGVQGEQFF. The CDR3, as DNA: TGTGCCAGCAGCCAAGGACTAGCGGGAGTCCAGGGTGAGCAGTTCTTC.

The CDR3 DNA follows: TGTGCCAGCTCACCGCCGACAGGAGAGACCCAGTACTTC. It yields the protein CASSPPTGETQYF. The J gene is TRBJ2-5, the V gene TRBV18; a weak D match, TRBD1 (6 bases). Between the trimmed V and J ends, which lost 3 bases and 4 bases, there was a span of 9 bases. Germline V gene lookup returns CDR1 KGHSH and CDR2 LQKENI. CDR3 length: 13 amino acids.

The V and J genes are TRBV10-3 and TRBJ2-1; 14 bases agree with TRBD2. Germline V CDR1 and CDR2: ENHRY, SYGVKD. The trim removed 7 bases at V and 8 bases at J, leaving 10 bases unmatched. The CDR3 has 16 amino acids. CDR3 sequence: CAINGGRGLAGDEQFF. The CDR3 DNA sequence: TGTGCCATCAATGGAGGCAGGGGACTAGCGGGAGATGAGCAGTTCTTC.

V and J are TRBV5-1 and TRBJ2-3; TRBD2 aligns across 14 bases. The CDR3 extends over 17 amino acids. Germline V gives CDR1 SGHRS, CDR2 YFSETQ. After removal of 3 bases from V and 3 bases from J, the junction contained 6 bases not matched to a gene. The CDR3 protein is CASSSGTSGRGTDTQYF. The DNA of the CDR3 is TGCGCCAGCAGCTCCGGGACTAGCGGGAGAGGGACAGATACGCAGTATTTT.

The V gene is TRBV6-5, the J gene TRBJ2-7, with a weak D call TRBD1 (6 bases). The CDR3 consists of 15 residues. CDR1 and CDR2 (germline): MNHEY, SVGAGI. V was trimmed by 0 bases and J by 2 bases, leaving 11 bases between them. The CDR3: CASSYSAGATYEQYF. The CDR3 DNA is TGTGCCAGCAGTTACTCGGCAGGGGCGACCTACGAGCAGTACTTC.

This clonotype was seen more than once but under ten times. The chain employs TRBV29-1 and TRBJ1-4; D remains ambiguous. This CDR3 region has 16 residues. The ends were cut back, 4 bases at V and 2 bases at J, with 17 bases in the middle. Germline loops: CDR1 SQVTM, CDR2 ANQGSEA. The CDR3, as DNA: TGCAGCGTTGTTGGGCAGGATGGTTTGACTAATGAAAAACTGTTTTTT. Its translation: CSVVGQDGLTNEKLFF.

Only a few counts were recorded for this clonotype. The chain has TRBV28 and TRBJ1-1; D possibly corresponds to TRBD1 (6 bases). The length of the CDR3 is 14 residues. V was cut by 7 bases and J by 1 base, with 13 bases left in between. CDR1 and CDR2 (germline): MDHEN, SYDVKM. The CDR3 loop reads CASIIMGQNTEAFF. The DNA of the CDR3 is TGTGCCAGCATCATCATGGGACAGAACACTGAAGCTTTCTTT.

V is TRBV19 and J is TRBJ2-3; 7 bases match TRBD2. The germline gives CDR1 LNHDA, CDR2 SQIVND (reference sequence). V shed 1 base and J 5 bases; nucleotides not matched to a gene: 3. This CDR3 has 14 residues. The CDR3 sequence is CASSIGSGIDTQYF. In nucleotides, the CDR3 is TGTGCCAGTAGTATAGGAAGCGGGATAGATACGCAGTATTTT.

The chain joins TRBV19 to TRBJ2-1; 10 bases agree with TRBD2. This CDR3 is built from 15 residues. Germline CDR1 reads LNHDA; CDR2 reads SQIVND (reference sequence). V shed 3 bases, J shed 7 bases, and the junction held 6 bases outside the gene matches. DNA of the CDR3: TGTGCCAGTAGTATTCGGGCTAGCGGGAGTAATGAGCAGTTCTTC. This codes for CASSIRASGSNEQFF.

The CDR3 DNA is TGTGCCAGCACCGCAACCTGGACAGGGGGGGCCGGGGAGCTGTTTTTT. Protein product: CASTATWTGGAGELFF. This chain uses TRBV6-1 with TRBJ2-2; 10 nucleotides match TRBD1. Trimming cost V 7 bases and J 6 bases; bases outside gene matches: 11. This CDR3 spans 16 amino acids. Germline assignment: CDR1 MNHNS and CDR2 SASEGT.

This clonotype was seen more than once but under ten times. One end of the junction fails to match germline, which may point to a read error. The chain recombines TRBV7-8 with TRBJ2-1; the D gene is possibly TRBD1 (6 bases). Germline CDR1 and CDR2: SGHVS and FQNEAQ. This CDR3 is built from 15 residues. DNA of the CDR3: TGTGCCAGCAACTTACAGGGCAGAAGCTACAATGAGCAGTTCTTC. It specifies CASNLQGRSYNEQFF.

The chain uses TRBV5-4 and TRBJ2-1; 12 nucleotides match TRBD2. This CDR3 spans 18 amino acids. The V gene end was trimmed by 3 bases and the J gene end by 0 bases; junction bases not matched to a gene: 7. Germline-derived CDR1 and CDR2 are SGHNT and YYREEE (reference sequence). The CDR3 reads CASSSDRTSGDSYNEQFF. The CDR3 DNA reads TGTGCCAGCAGCTCTGACCGGACTAGCGGGGACTCCTACAATGAGCAGTTCTTC.

This clonotype was seen repeatedly, ten times or more. This chain joins TRBV7-2 and TRBJ2-7; a possible D gene is TRBD2 (7 bases). Looked up from germline, CDR1 is SGHTA and CDR2 is FQGNSA. With 6 bases removed from V and 4 bases from J, the gap between germline ends came to 13 bases. This CDR3 comprises 13 residues. CDR3 DNA: TGTGCCAGCAGACAGGGACTACCGTACGAGCAGTACTTC. This translates into CASRQGLPYEQYF.

There are a few counts of this clonotype. V gene TRBV20-1 combines with J gene TRBJ1-5; 7 bases map to TRBD1. CDR3 length equals 14 residues. Germline V gives CDR1 DFQATT, CDR2 SNEGSKA (reference sequence). V shed 0 bases, J shed 10 bases, and the junction held 9 bases outside the gene matches. The DNA for the CDR3 is TGCAGTGCTAGAGATGCGGGACAGTTCGAACCCCAGCATTTT. Its protein product is CSARDAGQFEPQHF.

This clonotype was seen only a few times. The chain joins TRBV6-2 or TRBV6-3 to TRBJ2-7; maybe TRBD2 (6 bases). This CDR3 comprises 15 residues. Per germline, CDR1 MNHEY and CDR2 SVGEGT. Trimming removed 7 bases from V and 0 bases from J, with 16 bases in between. The CDR3 reads CASNTFGGSSYEQYF. The CDR3 DNA is TGTGCCAGCAACACCTTCGGAGGGAGCTCCTACGAGCAGTACTTC.

The rearrangement joins TRBV29-1 to TRBJ1-1; 10 nucleotides match TRBD1. Trimming cost V 7 bases and J 5 bases; bases outside gene matches: 4. Germline V lookup: CDR1 SQVTM, CDR2 ANQGSEA. This CDR3 comprises 12 residues. The CDR3 is CSGDRGGTEAFF. In DNA form, the CDR3 reads TGCAGCGGGGACAGGGGTGGAACTGAAGCTTTCTTT.

The sample holds a few counts of this clonotype. The chain recombines TRBV20-1 with TRBJ2-3, with 9 bases lining up with TRBD2. The CDR3 is 14 residues long. Germline V gene sequence: CDR1 DFQATT, CDR2 SNEGSKA (reference sequence). Trimming cost V 6 bases and J 5 bases; bases outside gene matches: 9. The DNA for the CDR3 is TGCAGTGCAAGCCCAGGACTAGCGTTAGATACGCAGTATTTT. It encodes CSASPGLALDTQYF.

The V and J genes are TRBV5-4 and TRBJ2-3; 12 bases line up with TRBD2. Trimming at V came to 4 bases and at J to 1 base, leaving 7 bases not matched to a gene. CDR3 length: 17 residues. Germline V CDR1 and CDR2: SGHNT, YYREEE (reference sequence). Written as DNA, the CDR3 is TGTGCCAGCAGCCTAGGACTAGCGGGGTGGGGCACAGATACGCAGTATTTT. Protein sequence: CASSLGLAGWGTDTQYF. Looking up the rest from reference TRBV5-4 and TRBJ2-3 gives the full variable domain: ETGVTQSPTHLIKTRGQQVTLRCSSQSGHNTVSWYQQALGQGPQFIFQYYREEENGRGNFPPRFSGLQFPNYSSELNVNALELDDSALYLCASSLGLAGWGTDTQYFGPGTRLTVL.

A few counts support this clonotype. The V gene is TRBV3-1, the J gene TRBJ2-1; 10 bases line up with TRBD2. The junction had 9 bases not matched to a gene; V was cut back by 1 base and J by 15 bases. The CDR3 spans 14 residues. Germline CDR1 is LGHDT and CDR2 is YNNKEL (reference sequence). The CDR3 sequence: CASSQGASGRVPFF. Written as DNA, the CDR3 is TGTGCCAGCAGCCAAGGGGCTAGCGGGAGAGTTCCGTTCTTC.